The rows below give T cell receptor beta chains drawn from one sample of a study of cytomegalovirus exposure and HLA in healthy donors. Profiling relied on immunoSEQ multiplex PCR, and the TCRdb table lists in-frame clones only, not all of them. This sample yields almost 200,000 clones, of which roughly three quarters are seen a single time; about 0.36% belongs to the top ten. Sequencing was performed on PBMCs. The receptors were sampled from a male donor in good health and CMV-seropositive. Both conserved end residues are part of each CDR3. A D gene is named only where the DNA matches it firmly. Clone size, where shown, is once, few, many, or a class for clones that have expanded.

-,13,TRBJ2-7,TRBD2,TRBV10-3,TGTGCCATTAAAACCGGGGGGGCCTACGAGCAGTACTTC,CAIKTGGAYEQYF
-,14,TRBJ2-7,TRBD1,TRBV15,TGTGCCACCAGCAGAGCTCGACAGGGCTACGAGCAGTACTTC,CATSRARQGYEQYF
-,11,TRBJ2-7,TRBD2,TRBV20-1,TGCAGTGGTGGCCGGGGGGTCGAGCAGTACTTC,CSGGRGVEQYF
-,15,TRBJ2-1,TRBD2,TRBV28,TGTGCCAGCAAGTCTGGGCGGGAGGGTAATCGGGAGCAGTTCTTC,CASKSGREGNREQFF
-,12,TRBJ1-2,TRBD1,TRBV6-1,TGTGCCTGGGGACAGGGCTCCTATGGCTACACCTTC,CAWGQGSYGYTF
-,14,TRBJ1-2,-,TRBV7-2,TGTGCCAGCAGCCCAGGATCGTCTAACTATGGCTACACCTTC,CASSPGSSNYGYTF
-,13,TRBJ1-2,-,TRBV7-9,TGTTCCAGCAGCTTCCAAGGGGGGGATGGCTACACCTTC,CSSSFQGGDGYTF
-,15,TRBJ2-5,-,TRBV30,TGTGCCTGGAGGTCAAAGGGGTCCCCCCAAGAGACCCAGTACTTC,CAWRSKGSPQETQYF
-,14,TRBJ1-4,-,TRBV5-1,TGCGCCAGCAGCTTTTGGGCGACTAATGAAAAACTGTTTTTT,CASSFWATNEKLFF
-,15,TRBJ2-5,TRBD2,TRBV27,TGTGCCAGCAGTTTATCTGGCGGGGGTAGGGAGACCCAGTACTTC,CASSLSGGGRETQYF
-,16,TRBJ1-6,TRBD1,TRBV7-8,TGTGCCAGCAGCCCCCGTTCCGGGACAGTTAATTCACCCCTCCACTTT,CASSPRSGTVNSPLHF
-,15,TRBJ1-4,TRBD1,TRBV6-5,TGTGCCAGCAGAAGAGGACAGGGGACTAATGAAAAACTGTTTTTT,CASRRGQGTNEKLFF
few,15,TRBJ2-1,TRBD2,TRBV6-5,TGTGCCAGCAGTGCCCCCGGGACTAGCGGGGTTGAGCAGTTCTTC,CASSAPGTSGVEQFF
-,16,TRBJ1-5,TRBD1,TRBV30,TGTGCCTGGAGCACCCGTAACGACAGGGTTAATCAGCCCCAGCATTTT,CAWSTRNDRVNQPQHF
-,14,TRBJ1-4,TRBD1,TRBV11-1,TGTGCCAGCAGCTTAGGGACAGGGAACGAAAAACTGTTTTTT,CASSLGTGNEKLFF
-,14,TRBJ2-7,TRBD1,TRBV6-1,TGTGCCAGCAGTAAAATGGACAGGGACGACGAGCAGTACTTC,CASSKMDRDDEQYF
-,18,TRBJ2-7,TRBD2,TRBV4-3,TGCGCCAGCAGCCAAGTCCCGGCGGGAGCTACCATCCCCTACGAGCAGTACTTC,CASSQVPAGATIPYEQYF
once,14,TRBJ1-2,TRBD1,TRBV27,TGTGCCAGCAGTTCCGGGACAGCCCCCTATGGCTACACCTTC,CASSSGTAPYGYTF
-,16,TRBJ1-2,-,TRBV5-1,TGCGCCAGCAGCTTGGATGGCGGGGGCGCAGCATACGGCTACACCTTC,CASSLDGGGAAYGYTF
-,16,TRBJ1-6,-,TRBV13,TGTGCCAGCAGCACCCGGGACCAGGGAGGTGGTTCACCCCTCCACTTT,CASSTRDQGGGSPLHF
-,21,TRBJ2-5,TRBD2,TRBV7-7,TGTGCTAGCAGCTTTTGGTCGGGACTAGCGGGAGGGCCCGTCCCTCAAGAGACCCAGTACTTC,CASSFWSGLAGGPVPQETQYF
few,13,TRBJ2-4,-,TRBV5-6,TGTGCCAGCAGCGCCGCCGGCGGAAACATTCAGTACTTC,CASSAAGGNIQYF
-,14,TRBJ2-3,TRBD2,TRBV7-3,TGTGCCAGCAGCTTCGGACTAGACACAGATACGCAGTATTTT,CASSFGLDTDTQYF
-,11,TRBJ2-7,TRBD1,TRBV27,TGTGCCAGCAGAACAGGGGACGAGCAGTACTTC,CASRTGDEQYF
-,16,TRBJ2-6,-,TRBV19,TGTGCCAGTAGCCCTGGGGGGGCCTCTGGGGCCAACGTCCTGACTTTC,CASSPGGASGANVLTF
-,16,TRBJ2-5,TRBD2,TRBV5-1,TGCGCCAGCAGCCCAGGACTAGCGGGGGTCCAAGAGACCCAGTACTTC,CASSPGLAGVQETQYF
-,16,TRBJ2-1,TRBD2,TRBV14,TGTGCCAGCAGCCAACTAGCGGGGGCCACCTACAATGAGCAGTTCTTC,CASSQLAGATYNEQFF
-,13,TRBJ2-7,-,TRBV5-1,TGCGCCAGCAGCTTGGGGACACTCTACGAGCAGTACTTC,CASSLGTLYEQYF
-,15,TRBJ2-2,-,TRBV19,TGTGCCAGTAGTATAGTCGACACCCTCACCGGGGAGCTGTTTTTT,CASSIVDTLTGELFF
-,15,TRBJ1-5,TRBD1,TRBV11-2,TGTGCCAGCAGCGTGGGACAGCTTAACGAAGAGCCCCAGCATTTT,CASSVGQLNEEPQHF
-,11,TRBJ2-5,-,TRBV27,TGTGCCAGCAGGAAACTACTCTTGCAGTACTTC,CASRKLLLQYF
-,17,TRBJ2-3,TRBD1,TRBV2,TGTGCCAGCAGTTCCCGGGACAGGGGAAGGAGTGGCTATACGCAGTATTTT,CASSSRDRGRSGYTQYF
-,15,TRBJ1-2,-,TRBV28,TGTGCCAGCAGTCAGACGGGGCAGGGGAGTTACGGCTACACCTTC,CASSQTGQGSYGYTF
-,13,TRBJ2-7,-,TRBV30,TGTGCCTGGAGTGCCAGGACTAAACTCGAGCAGTACTTC,CAWSARTKLEQYF
few,16,TRBJ2-7,-,TRBV5-1,TGCGCCAGCAGCTTGGAGATCCGGACCCGTAGGGGCGAGCAGTACTTC,CASSLEIRTRRGEQYF
-,15,TRBJ2-1,TRBD2,TRBV7-9,TGTGCCAGCAGCCCCAAGGTTGCGGGAGGGCCTGAGCAGTTCTTC,CASSPKVAGGPEQFF
-,18,TRBJ2-6,-,TRBV10-3,TGTGCCATCAGTGTGGGGGGGACAGGCCGCTCTGGGGCCAACGTCCTGACTTTC,CAISVGGTGRSGANVLTF
-,16,TRBJ1-3,TRBD1,TRBV5-4,TGTGCCAGCAGCCGGGGGACAGGGACATCTGGAAACACCATATATTTT,CASSRGTGTSGNTIYF
-,17,TRBJ2-1,TRBD2,TRBV5-4,TGTGCCAGCAGCCGAGGGGGAGCGGGGGGGCGCTACAATGAGCAGTTCTTC,CASSRGGAGGRYNEQFF
once,16,TRBJ2-5,TRBD2,TRBV6-1,TGTGCCAGCAGTGACCCTAGCGGGGGGGGTGTGGAGACCCAGTACTTC,CASSDPSGGGVETQYF
few,16,TRBJ1-1,-,TRBV18,TGTGCCAGCTCACCACGTTCTCCGGGGGGAAACACTGAAGCTTTCTTT,CASSPRSPGGNTEAFF
-,15,TRBJ2-5,TRBD1,TRBV7-7,TGTGCTAGCAGCTCATCAGGGGGCGGGAAGGAGACCCAGTACTTC,CASSSSGGGKETQYF
-,13,TRBJ2-5,-,TRBV6-6,TGTGCCAGCAGTTACTCGCAAAGGAGGGAGCAGTACTTC,CASSYSQRREQYF
-,14,TRBJ2-5,TRBD2,TRBV19,TGTGCCAGTAGTATTGGGGGGGAACGCGGGACCCAGTACTTC,CASSIGGERGTQYF
-,14,TRBJ2-3,-,TRBV18,TGTGCCAGCTCACCTGGGGCTGGCACAGATACGCAGTATTTT,CASSPGAGTDTQYF
-,15,TRBJ2-5,TRBD2,TRBV6-4,TGTGCCAGCAGTGCCGAAGGACTAGCAGGAGAGACCCAGTACTTC,CASSAEGLAGETQYF
few,16,TRBJ2-2,TRBD1,TRBV7-2,TGTGCCAGCAGCCCCGACAGGGGGCGCATCACCGGGGAGCTGTTTTTT,CASSPDRGRITGELFF
-,16,TRBJ2-1,TRBD2,TRBV7-3,TGTGCCAGCAGCTTAACTCGGGCGGGAGGAAGGGATGAGCAGTTCTTC,CASSLTRAGGRDEQFF
few,13,TRBJ2-5,-,TRBV19,TGTGCCAGTAGGGGACTCGCTTTGGAGACCCAGTACTTC,CASRGLALETQYF
-,13,TRBJ2-3,-,TRBV4-3,TGCGCCAGCAGCCCCGTGGGGGGAGGTACGCAGTATTTT,CASSPVGGGTQYF
-,15,TRBJ2-3,TRBD2,TRBV19,TGTGCCAGTAGTCCCCTAGCGGGGATCACAGATACGCAGTATTTT,CASSPLAGITDTQYF
few,15,TRBJ2-7,-,TRBV28,TGTGCCAGCAGTATCCCTGAAGGGGCCACCTACGAGCAGTACTTC,CASSIPEGATYEQYF